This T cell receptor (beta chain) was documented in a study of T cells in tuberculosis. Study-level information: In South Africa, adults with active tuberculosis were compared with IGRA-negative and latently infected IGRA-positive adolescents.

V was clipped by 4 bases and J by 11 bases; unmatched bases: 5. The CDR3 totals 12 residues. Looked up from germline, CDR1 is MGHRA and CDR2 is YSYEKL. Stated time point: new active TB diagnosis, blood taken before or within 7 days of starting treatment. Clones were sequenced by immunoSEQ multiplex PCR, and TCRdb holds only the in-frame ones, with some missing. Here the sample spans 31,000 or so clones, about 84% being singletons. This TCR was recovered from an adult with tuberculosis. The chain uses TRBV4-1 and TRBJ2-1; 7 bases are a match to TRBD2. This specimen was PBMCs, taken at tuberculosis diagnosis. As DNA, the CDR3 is TGCGCCAGCAGCCCATTAGCGGGCAAGCAGTTCTTC. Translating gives CASSPLAGKQFF.